Listed below are T cell receptor beta chains from one sample, sequenced in a study of shared clonotypes between healthy human individuals. This table comes from immunoSEQ multiplex PCR, and its TCRdb copy is limited to in-frame clones, with some not included. This table holds 530,000 or so clones, 75% to 80% found once. The sample consisted of PBMCs. The receptor source for this set is a woman between 40 and 55 years old in good health. Some clones in this sample may be carry-over from other donors' samples. The CDR3 runs from the conserved cysteine through the conserved F or W. Fields, in order: clone size, V gene, J gene, D gene, CDR3 DNA, CDR3 protein. D genes are given only for firm matches. Clone size is not always given. Where it is, it says once, few, many or a class for expanded clones.

abundance: NA; v_gene: TRBV6-6; j_gene: TRBJ2-2; d_gene: NA; CDR3nt: TGTGCCAGCAGTTGGAGTCCGAACACCGGGGAGCTGTTTTTT; CDR3aa: CASSWSPNTGELFF
abundance: NA; v_gene: TRBV28; j_gene: TRBJ2-7; d_gene: TRBD1; CDR3nt: TGTGCCAGCAGTTTAAGGTTAGGGCAGGGGGCTTTCTACGAGCAGTACTTC; CDR3aa: CASSLRLGQGAFYEQYF
abundance: NA; v_gene: TRBV9; j_gene: TRBJ2-1; d_gene: TRBD2; CDR3nt: TGTGCCAGCAGCGTGACTAGCGGTACCTACAATGAGCAGTTCTTC; CDR3aa: CASSVTSGTYNEQFF
abundance: NA; v_gene: TRBV11-1; j_gene: TRBJ2-5; d_gene: TRBD1; CDR3nt: TGTGCCAGCAGAAACAGGGGGCTGGGGGAGACCCAGTACTTC; CDR3aa: CASRNRGLGETQYF
abundance: once; v_gene: TRBV19; j_gene: TRBJ2-2; d_gene: TRBD1; CDR3nt: TGTGCCAGTAGTATGCCCGGACAGGGCGCGACCGGGGAGCTGTTTTTT; CDR3aa: CASSMPGQGATGELFF
abundance: NA; v_gene: TRBV7-6; j_gene: TRBJ2-7; d_gene: TRBD2; CDR3nt: TGTGCCAGCAGCTTAGAGTCGCGGGAGGGCCCCCACGAGCAGTACTTC; CDR3aa: CASSLESREGPHEQYF
abundance: NA; v_gene: TRBV11-3; j_gene: TRBJ2-1; d_gene: NA; CDR3nt: TGTGCCAGCAGCTTATTAGGCAATGAGCAGTTCTTC; CDR3aa: CASSLLGNEQFF
abundance: NA; v_gene: TRBV9; j_gene: TRBJ2-5; d_gene: TRBD2; CDR3nt: TGTGCCAGCAGCCTCTACCGGACTAGAGATCAAGAGACCCAGTACTTC; CDR3aa: CASSLYRTRDQETQYF
abundance: NA; v_gene: TRBV7-6; j_gene: TRBJ2-3; d_gene: NA; CDR3nt: TGTGCCAGCAGCTTACTAAGGCGAGTGAGCACAGATACGCAGTATTTT; CDR3aa: CASSLLRRVSTDTQYF
abundance: NA; v_gene: TRBV4-2; j_gene: TRBJ2-1; d_gene: TRBD2; CDR3nt: TGTGCCAGCAGCCACGATTCTAGCGGGAGAGGTGAGCAGTTCTTC; CDR3aa: CASSHDSSGRGEQFF
abundance: NA; v_gene: TRBV4-3; j_gene: TRBJ2-7; d_gene: NA; CDR3nt: TGCGCCAGCAGCCAAGGTCCCGACTCCTCCTACGAGCAGTACTTC; CDR3aa: CASSQGPDSSYEQYF
abundance: NA; v_gene: TRBV5-5; j_gene: TRBJ2-7; d_gene: TRBD1; CDR3nt: TGTGCCAGCAGCCCGACCGGACAGGGATCGGGCGAGCAGTACTTC; CDR3aa: CASSPTGQGSGEQYF
abundance: once; v_gene: TRBV28; j_gene: TRBJ2-3; d_gene: NA; CDR3nt: TGTGCCAGCAGTCTAACCATCCGGACACAGACTAGCACAGATACGCAGTATTTT; CDR3aa: CASSLTIRTQTSTDTQYF
abundance: NA; v_gene: TRBV30; j_gene: TRBJ1-2; d_gene: NA; CDR3nt: TGTGCCTGGAGCGACACCAGGGATAACTACACCTTC; CDR3aa: CAWSDTRDNYTF
abundance: few; v_gene: TRBV9; j_gene: TRBJ1-1; d_gene: NA; CDR3nt: TGTGCCAGCAGCCCCGACAGTCACACTGAAGCTTTCTTT; CDR3aa: CASSPDSHTEAFF
abundance: NA; v_gene: TRBV6-6; j_gene: TRBJ1-2; d_gene: NA; CDR3nt: TGTGCCAGCAGCTATGATGGGGTCAATGGCTACACCTTC; CDR3aa: CASSYDGVNGYTF
abundance: once; v_gene: TRBV5-1; j_gene: TRBJ1-1; d_gene: TRBD1; CDR3nt: TGCGCCAGCAGCCCGGGACAGAATACGGAGAACACTGAAGCTTTCTTT; CDR3aa: CASSPGQNTENTEAFF
abundance: NA; v_gene: TRBV7-8; j_gene: TRBJ2-1; d_gene: NA; CDR3nt: TGTGCCAGCAGCTTAGCAGGCCTCTTATCCTACAATGAGCAGTTCTTC; CDR3aa: CASSLAGLLSYNEQFF
abundance: NA; v_gene: TRBV9; j_gene: TRBJ2-1; d_gene: NA; CDR3nt: TGTGCCAGCAGCGTAGATCATGAGCAGTTCTTC; CDR3aa: CASSVDHEQFF
abundance: NA; v_gene: TRBV5-1; j_gene: TRBJ2-2; d_gene: NA; CDR3nt: TGCGCCAGCAGCGGAACGGGGGCGAACACCGGGGAGCTGTTTTTT; CDR3aa: CASSGTGANTGELFF